Listed below are T cell receptor beta chains from one sample, sequenced in a study of blood T cell repertoires in COVID-19. Assay used: immunoSEQ multiplex PCR; TCRdb lists only in-frame clones, some missing. Here the sample spans about 150,000 clones, over 70% being singletons. Sequencing input: peripheral blood. These receptors came from a human donor in a cohort sampled during active COVID-19. Each CDR3 is given with its conserved first and last residue. The D gene is left open where the match is weak. Clone size appears in some rows only: once, few, many, or a class for an expanded clone.

J | size | D | V | CDR3 | DNA
TRBJ2-1 | . | . | TRBV24-1 | CATSDFGLANNEQFF | TGTGCCACCAGTGATTTTGGGCTAGCGAACAATGAGCAGTTCTTC
TRBJ1-1 | . | TRBD1 | TRBV18 | CASSPAGQALIAFF | TGTGCCAGCTCACCGGCCGGACAGGCTTTAATAGCTTTCTTT
TRBJ2-2 | once | TRBD1 | TRBV24-1 | CATAGTGSTGELFF | TGTGCCACCGCCGGGACAGGGTCCACCGGGGAGCTGTTTTTT
TRBJ2-5 | . | . | TRBV5-5 | CASSSRPGQETQYF | TGTGCCAGCAGTTCTAGGCCGGGACAAGAGACCCAGTACTTC
TRBJ2-2 | . | TRBD2 | TRBV9 | CASSLGLVGTGELFF | TGTGCCAGCAGCTTGGGACTAGTCGGGACCGGGGAGCTGTTTTTT
TRBJ1-1 | . | . | TRBV7-2 | CASSLGRETEAFF | TGTGCCAGCAGCTTAGGCAGGGAAACTGAAGCTTTCTTT
TRBJ2-3 | . | TRBD1 | TRBV7-2 | CASSLTGGATDTQYF | TGTGCCAGCAGCCTGACAGGGGGCGCCACAGATACGCAGTATTTT
TRBJ1-3 | once | . | TRBV19 | CASSRRGGNTIYF | TGTGCCAGTAGCCGAAGAGGGGGAAACACCATATATTTT
TRBJ2-1 | . | TRBD2 | TRBV10-3 | CAISVKTSANNEQFF | TGTGCCATCAGTGTTAAGACTAGCGCAAACAATGAGCAGTTCTTC
TRBJ1-1 | . | . | TRBV7-9 | CASSGGSVRNTEAFF | TGTGCCAGCAGCGGCGGTAGCGTAAGGAACACTGAAGCTTTCTTT
TRBJ1-6 | . | . | TRBV5-4 | CASRHRESSYNSPLHF | TGTGCCAGCAGACACAGGGAGAGCTCCTATAATTCACCCCTCCACTTT
TRBJ1-1 | . | . | TRBV7-2 | CASIPQLGGSTEAFF | TGTGCCAGCATCCCCCAACTAGGGGGTAGCACTGAAGCTTTCTTT
TRBJ1-2 | . | TRBD1 | TRBV5-8 | CASSYRDRGSAGYTF | TGTGCCAGCAGTTACCGGGACAGGGGGTCGGCTGGCTACACCTTC
TRBJ1-2 | . | . | TRBV19 | CASSPRWPGGYTF | TGTGCCAGTAGCCCTCGGTGGCCGGGTGGCTACACCTTC
TRBJ2-5 | . | . | TRBV5-4 | CASSLAGREETQYF | TGTGCCAGCAGCTTGGCCGGCAGGGAAGAGACCCAGTACTTC
TRBJ2-1 | . | TRBD2 | TRBV6-2/TRBV6-3 | CASSAVGPGGEQFF | TGTGCCAGCAGTGCGGTAGGCCCGGGGGGTGAGCAGTTCTTC
TRBJ1-2 | . | . | TRBV11-3 | CASSPKPNYGYTF | TGTGCCAGCAGTCCTAAGCCCAACTATGGCTACACCTTC
TRBJ2-3 | . | . | TRBV3-1/TRBV3-2 | CASSQLRADTQYF | TGTGCCAGCAGCCAATTACGGGCAGATACGCAGTATTTT
TRBJ1-1 | . | . | TRBV11-2 | CASSLVISRGNTEAFF | TGTGCCAGCAGCTTAGTAATCTCTCGCGGAAACACTGAAGCTTTCTTT
TRBJ2-3 | . | . | TRBV5-1 | CASSFLGASTDTQYF | TGCGCCAGCAGCTTTTTGGGGGCAAGCACAGATACGCAGTATTTT
TRBJ1-2 | . | . | TRBV2 | CASSERGEGGYTF | TGTGCCAGCAGTGAGCGGGGCGAGGGAGGCTACACCTTC
TRBJ2-5 | once | TRBD2 | TRBV7-9 | CASSERTGTSGRWQETQYF | TGTGCCAGCAGCGAACGAACCGGGACTAGCGGGAGGTGGCAAGAGACCCAGTACTTC
TRBJ2-7 | . | TRBD2 | TRBV9 | CASSGRSGGPHYEQYF | TGTGCCAGCAGCGGCCGTAGCGGGGGGCCCCACTACGAGCAGTACTTC
TRBJ1-1 | . | . | TRBV30 | CAWRVRGFNTEAFF | TGTGCCTGGAGGGTCCGCGGCTTTAACACTGAAGCTTTCTTT
TRBJ2-1 | few | TRBD2 | TRBV20-1 | CSASRGSSYNEQFF | TGCAGTGCTAGTCGCGGGAGCTCCTACAATGAGCAGTTCTTC
TRBJ2-7 | . | . | TRBV5-4 | CASSPRVSHEQYF | TGTGCCAGCAGCCCGAGAGTGTCCCACGAGCAGTACTTC
TRBJ1-4 | . | . | TRBV4-1 | CASSQLGATNEKLFF | TGCGCCAGCAGCCAATTGGGGGCGACTAATGAAAAACTGTTTTTT
TRBJ1-2 | once | TRBD1 | TRBV19 | CASRLTGEDGYTF | TGTGCCAGTAGGTTGACAGGGGAGGATGGCTACACCTTC
TRBJ2-2 | . | . | TRBV10-3 | CAISEFTNTGELFF | TGTGCCATCAGTGAATTTACGAACACCGGGGAGCTGTTTTTT
TRBJ1-2 | . | TRBD1 | TRBV13 | CASSRTQGATVWGYTF | TGTGCCAGCAGCCGGACACAGGGGGCAACGGTTTGGGGCTACACCTTC
TRBJ1-2 | . | TRBD1 | TRBV12-3/TRBV12-4 | CASKRGLSGYTF | TGTGCCAGCAAAAGGGGGCTAAGTGGCTACACCTTC
TRBJ1-4 | . | TRBD1 | TRBV5-1 | CASSSNGQGDNEKLFF | TGCGCCAGCAGCTCCAACGGACAGGGTGATAATGAAAAACTGTTTTTT
TRBJ2-3 | . | . | TRBV30 | CAWRPTGDTQYF | TGTGCCTGGAGACCGACAGGAGATACGCAGTATTTT
TRBJ1-4 | . | . | TRBV4-3 | CASSLQGATNEKLFF | TGCGCCAGCAGCCTCCAGGGTGCAACTAATGAAAAACTGTTTTTT
TRBJ2-3 | . | . | TRBV12-5 | CASGFRPSTDTQYF | TGTGCTAGTGGTTTCCGTCCTAGCACAGATACGCAGTATTTT
TRBJ1-2 | few | . | TRBV2 | CASRIRERGYTF | TGTGCCAGCAGAATCAGGGAACGAGGCTACACCTTC
TRBJ2-2 | . | TRBD1 | TRBV24-1 | CATSDVGTGNTGELFF | TGTGCCACCAGTGATGTGGGGACAGGAAACACCGGGGAGCTGTTTTTT
TRBJ1-3 | . | TRBD1 | TRBV3-1/TRBV3-2 | CASSQDLTGAPNTIYF | TGTGCCAGCAGCCAAGATCTAACAGGGGCCCCAAACACCATATATTTT
TRBJ2-5 | . | . | TRBV5-4 | CASSFRYRETQYF | TGTGCCAGCAGCTTCCGCTATCGGGAGACCCAGTACTTC
TRBJ2-7 | . | TRBD2 | TRBV12-5 | CASGLVLRGNYEQYF | TGTGCTAGTGGTTTGGTATTGCGGGGGAACTACGAGCAGTACTTC
TRBJ1-4 | . | . | TRBV19 | CASSAVRGNEKLFF | TGTGCCAGTAGTGCCGTCCGGGGTAATGAAAAACTGTTTTTT